This TCR beta chain came from a study of control samples from healthy donors and cancer patients. This CDR3 contains 16 residues. The ends lost 5 bases at V and 6 bases at J; junction bases unmatched: 15. Germline V CDR1 and CDR2: MGHRA, YSYEKL. Assay: immunoSEQ multiplex PCR; the TCRdb copy retains only in-frame clones and omits some. The sample carries around 140,000 clones, 92% recorded once. The clonotype comes from a woman aged 50 to 60 in good health. Material: blood. The chain couples TRBV4-1 to TRBJ2-7; 8 positions match TRBD2. DNA of the CDR3: TGCGCCAGCAGCGGAAGCCCGACTCAGCGGGAGATCGAGCAGTACTTC. Translated: CASSGSPTQREIEQYF.